The 25 T cell receptor beta chains reported below all come from one sample, sequenced in a study of blood T cell repertoires in COVID-19. The table came from immunoSEQ multiplex PCR; TCRdb's copy has only in-frame clones and leaves some out. The table lists 200,000 to 300,000 clones, 82% of them singletons, with over 10% in the top ten. Sequenced input: peripheral blood. Receptors were obtained from a woman aged 60-70 years with active or convalescent COVID-19.

The chain joins TRBV23-1 to TRBJ2-6; TRBD1 agrees at 8 bases. TRBV23-1 is designated an ORF whose function remains uncertain. The CDR3 sequence is 21 residues long. Trimming removed 0 bases from V and 3 bases from J; junction bases left unmatched: 16. This CDR3 is CASSQSTAQLQGVSGANVLTF. The CDR3 DNA reads as TGCGCCAGCAGTCAATCGACGGCGCAGTTACAGGGGGTTAGTGGGGCCAACGTCCTGACTTTC.

This chain uses TRBV18 with TRBJ2-3; D might be TRBD2 (5 bases). Germline lookup yields CDR1 KGHSH and CDR2 LQKENI. This CDR3 region has 15 residues. Trimming took 2 bases from V and 0 from J, leaving 9 bases between them. The CDR3 region has the DNA TGTGCCAGCTCACCAAACGGGGAAAGCACAGATACGCAGTATTTT. Amino acids: CASSPNGESTDTQYF. Together with reference TRBV18 and TRBJ2-3, the CDR3 gives the full variable domain: NAGVMQNPRHLVRRRGQEARLRCSPMKGHSHVYWYRQLPEEGLKFMVYLQKENIIDESGMPKERFSAEFPKEGPSILRIQQVVRGDSAAYFCASSPNGESTDTQYFGPGTRLTVL.

The gene calls are TRBV25-1 and TRBJ2-7; 8 nucleotides agree with TRBD1. Germline V gene data show CDR1 as MGHDK and CDR2 as SYGVNS. The V segment lost 3 bases and the J segment 5 bases; nucleotides outside the gene matches: 6. The CDR3 extends over 14 amino acids. This CDR3 reads CASSDFRGRNEQYF. Here the CDR3 DNA reads TGTGCCAGCAGTGACTTCAGGGGGCGCAACGAGCAGTACTTC.

The J gene is TRBJ1-2, the V gene TRBV5-5; 10 bases match TRBD1. Per germline, CDR1 SGHKS and CDR2 YYEKEE (reference sequence). The ends lost 4 bases at V and 7 bases at J; junction bases unmatched: 10. The length of the CDR3 is 15 residues. As DNA, the CDR3 is TGTGCCAGCAGCAGCTGGACAGGGGGTCGGATTGGCTACACCTTC. It yields the protein CASSSWTGGRIGYTF.

The chain recombines TRBV5-1 with TRBJ2-1; 7 bases align to TRBD2. The CDR3 is 16 residues long. Germline V lookup: CDR1 SGHRS, CDR2 YFSETQ. J gave up 3 bases and V 0 bases, and 6 bases lay outside the gene matches. CDR3 sequence (DNA): TGCGCCAGCAGCTTGGGGTCCGGGACTAACTACAATGAGCAGTTCTTC. Translating it yields CASSLGSGTNYNEQFF.

The V call is TRBV3-1 (or the pseudogene TRBV3-2), the J call TRBJ2-5, with D possibly matching TRBD1 (6 bases). With 0 bases removed from V and 1 base from J, the gap between germline ends came to 12 bases. CDR1 is LGHDT and CDR2 is YNNKEL in the germline V gene (reference sequence). The CDR3 totals 16 residues. The chain's CDR3 is CASSQDIATGQETQYF. CDR3 in DNA: TGTGCCAGCAGCCAAGATATCGCGACAGGCCAAGAGACCCAGTACTTC.

This clone is a singleton in its sample. Compared with germline, one end of the junction differs, possibly owing to a read error. This chain links TRBV19 with TRBJ2-1, with 11 bases lining up with TRBD2. The CDR3 length is 12 residues. Germline V lookup: CDR1 LNHDA, CDR2 SQIVND (reference sequence). The CDR3 nucleotides are TGTGCCAGTAGTTCTAGCGGGGGGTTCAGGGTCTTC. This codes for CASSSSGGFRVF.

The rearrangement links TRBV9 to TRBJ2-3; 16 bases line up with TRBD2. Germline CDR1 reads SGDLS; CDR2 reads YYNGEE. Trimming cost V 3 bases and J 3 bases; bases outside gene matches: 4. CDR3 length: 17 residues. CDR3 loop: CASSAGLAGGETDTQYF. In DNA form, the CDR3 reads TGTGCCAGCAGCGCGGGACTAGCGGGAGGGGAAACAGATACGCAGTATTTT.

The J gene is TRBJ2-5, the V gene TRBV7-9; 9 nucleotides align to TRBD1. The CDR3 sequence is 15 residues long. The junction had 8 bases not matched to a gene; V was cut back by 4 bases and J by 5 bases. Germline loops: CDR1 SEHNR, CDR2 FQNEAQ (reference sequence). As DNA, the CDR3 is TGTGCCAGCAGCTACGGGACAGGGATTGGGGAGACCCAGTACTTC. This gives the protein CASSYGTGIGETQYF.

V is TRBV12-5 and J is TRBJ2-7; a possible D gene is TRBD1 (5 bases). This CDR3 comprises 19 residues. Germline V gives CDR1 LGHNT, CDR2 FRNRAP. V dropped 1 base and J dropped 0 bases, with 22 bases sitting between them. The CDR3 is CASGLDHRWEGDSSYEQYF. The DNA of the CDR3 is TGTGCTAGTGGTTTGGACCACAGGTGGGAAGGTGATAGCTCCTACGAGCAGTACTTC.

The J gene is TRBJ2-7, the V gene TRBV7-9; 8 nucleotides line up with TRBD1. Germline trimming cut 7 bases from V and 0 bases from J; bases unmatched to any gene: 5. The CDR3 spans 14 residues. CDR1 SEHNR and CDR2 FQNEAQ come from the germline V gene (reference sequence). The CDR3 DNA reads TGTGCCAGCACCACCGGACAGGGCTCCTACGAGCAGTACTTC. Amino acids: CASTTGQGSYEQYF.

The CDR3 nucleotides read TGCGCCAGCAGTCGTAACTCTACTCAACGGGAAACTAATGAAAAACTGTTTTTT. Its protein is CASSRNSTQRETNEKLFF. The V and J genes are TRBV23-1 and TRBJ1-4; D is unclear. TRBV23-1 is an ORF, with its function uncertain. This CDR3 spans 18 amino acids. The V gene lost 4 bases and the J gene lost 1 base, with 19 bases spanning the gap.

This chain uses TRBV20-1 with TRBJ2-7; 7 bases agree with TRBD2. The V gene end was trimmed by 3 bases and the J gene end by 4 bases; junction bases not matched to a gene: 0. This CDR3 is 11 amino acids long. The germline V gene has CDR1 DFQATT and CDR2 SNEGSKA (reference sequence). DNA for the CDR3: TGCAGTGCTAGCGGGGGGTACGAGCAGTACTTC. Translated, it gives CSASGGYEQYF.

The V and J genes are TRBV18 and TRBJ1-3, with 8 positions matching TRBD1. There are 16 residues in the CDR3. Germline CDR1 KGHSH, CDR2 LQKENI. Losses at the gene ends were 3 bases for V and 4 bases for J; bases not matched to a gene: 8. The CDR3 sequence: CASSPSSQGAGNTIYF. DNA for the CDR3: TGTGCCAGCTCACCCAGCTCTCAGGGGGCCGGAAACACCATATATTTT.

The chain is built from TRBV6-5 and TRBJ1-3; unclear D gene. Between the trimmed V and J ends, which lost 6 bases and 4 bases, there was a span of 7 bases. Germline lookup yields CDR1 MNHEY and CDR2 SVGAGI. The CDR3 sequence is 12 residues long. The CDR3 protein is CASRAVGNTIYF. The CDR3, as DNA: TGTGCCAGCAGGGCGGTAGGAAACACCATATATTTT.

The chain is built from TRBV19 and TRBJ2-7; D is perhaps TRBD2 (6 bases). The CDR3 contains 14 residues. The V gene's germline CDR1 is LNHDA and CDR2 SQIVND (reference sequence). Trimming took off 7 bases at V and 4 bases at J, with 17 bases between the two ends. CDR3 loop: CASTDSGRMYEQYF. CDR3 DNA sequence: TGTGCCAGTACCGATAGCGGCAGGATGTACGAGCAGTACTTC.

CDR3 protein: CASSLRGAVNQPQHF. The CDR3 DNA is TGCGCCAGCAGCCTCCGGGGGGCAGTCAATCAGCCCCAGCATTTT. This chain joins TRBV4-1 and TRBJ1-5; D is perhaps TRBD1 (6 bases). The CDR3 is made up of 15 amino acids. The germline CDR1 and CDR2 sequences are MGHRA and YSYEKL. V lost 4 bases and J 3 bases, leaving 13 bases between the germline ends.

This clone appeared a few times. The chain carries TRBV3-1 (or the pseudogene TRBV3-2) and TRBJ1-6; D may be TRBD1 (6 bases). V lost 0 bases and J lost 10, with 10 bases in between. CDR1 is LGHDT and CDR2 is YNNKEL in the germline V gene (reference sequence). The CDR3 loop spans 14 amino acids. CDR3: CASSQERGGSPLHF. CDR3 bases: TGTGCCAGCAGCCAAGAAAGGGGGGGGTCACCCCTCCACTTT.

This chain uses TRBV2 with TRBJ2-7, with a possible D match to TRBD2 (6 bases). V was cut by 7 bases and J by 0 bases, with 13 bases left in between. There are 14 residues in the CDR3. The germline CDR1 and CDR2 sequences are SNHLY and FYNNEI. CDR3 residues: CASIAGPSSYEQYF. CDR3 bases: TGTGCCAGCATCGCGGGGCCTAGCTCCTACGAGCAGTACTTC.

The V gene is TRBV7-2, the J gene TRBJ2-2, with a possible D match to TRBD1 (5 bases). The ends were cut back, 7 bases at V and 2 bases at J, with 17 bases in the middle. The CDR3 consists of 16 residues. Germline assignment: CDR1 SGHTA and CDR2 FQGNSA. This CDR3 reads CASTLNGQGNTGELFF. CDR3 bases: TGTGCCAGCACTCTAAACGGCCAGGGCAACACCGGGGAGCTGTTTTTT. The full variable domain, with the rest looked up from reference TRBV7-2 and TRBJ2-2, is GAGVSQSPSNKVTEKGKDVELRCDPISGHTALYWYRQSLGQGLEFLIYFQGNSAPDKSGLPSDRFSAERTGGSVSTLTIQRTQQEDSAVYLCASTLNGQGNTGELFFGEGSRLTVL.

This chain joins TRBV30 and TRBJ2-7; possible D gene TRBD1, 6 bases. The CDR3 runs to 13 residues. The V end lost 2 bases, the J end lost 4 bases, and 12 bases lay between the germline ends. Germline V gene sequence: CDR1 GTSNPN, CDR2 SVGIG (reference sequence). The CDR3 reads CAWSWGRGYEQYF. CDR3 nucleotide sequence: TGTGCCTGGAGTTGGGGCAGGGGTTACGAGCAGTACTTC.

The V call is TRBV7-9, the J call TRBJ1-1; D is unclear. Germline V gene sequence: CDR1 SEHNR, CDR2 FQNEAQ (reference sequence). The CDR3 is made up of 14 amino acids. Trimming stripped 1 base from V and 5 bases from J, with 11 bases between. CDR3: CASSLGSSWTEAFF. CDR3 sequence (DNA): TGTGCCAGCAGCTTAGGCAGTTCGTGGACTGAAGCTTTCTTT.

The genes are TRBV19 and TRBJ1-5; the match to TRBD1 covers 7 bases. The germline gives CDR1 LNHDA, CDR2 SQIVND (reference sequence). V lost 8 bases to trimming and J lost 3 bases; unmatched junction nucleotides: 16. The CDR3 consists of 17 residues. Written as DNA, the CDR3 is TGTGCCAGTGCCGGGGGACAGCAGTCCAGACCCAATCAGCCCCAGCATTTT. It encodes CASAGGQQSRPNQPQHF. Full variable domain (remainder filled in from reference TRBV19 and TRBJ1-5): DGGITQSPKYLFRKEGQNVTLSCEQNLNHDAMYWYRQDPGQGLRLIYYSQIVNDFQKGDIAEGYSVSREKKESFPLTVTSAQKNPTAFYLCASAGGQQSRPNQPQHFGDGTRLSIL.

The rearrangement joins TRBV2 to TRBJ1-2; 8 nucleotides line up with TRBD1. V shed 7 bases, J shed 3 bases, and the junction held 1 base outside the gene matches. The CDR3 has 12 residues. Germline CDR1 and CDR2: SNHLY and FYNNEI. CDR3 in DNA: TGTGCCAGCAAGGGACAGGACTATGGCTACACCTTC. The encoded protein is CASKGQDYGYTF.

The gene calls are TRBV7-9 and TRBJ1-1; no reliable D call. Germline V lookup: CDR1 SEHNR, CDR2 FQNEAQ (reference sequence). V dropped 5 bases and J dropped 0 bases, with 4 bases sitting between them. CDR3 length: 12 amino acids. CDR3 residues: CASSQLNTEAFF. The CDR3 DNA sequence: TGTGCCAGCAGCCAATTGAACACTGAAGCTTTCTTT.